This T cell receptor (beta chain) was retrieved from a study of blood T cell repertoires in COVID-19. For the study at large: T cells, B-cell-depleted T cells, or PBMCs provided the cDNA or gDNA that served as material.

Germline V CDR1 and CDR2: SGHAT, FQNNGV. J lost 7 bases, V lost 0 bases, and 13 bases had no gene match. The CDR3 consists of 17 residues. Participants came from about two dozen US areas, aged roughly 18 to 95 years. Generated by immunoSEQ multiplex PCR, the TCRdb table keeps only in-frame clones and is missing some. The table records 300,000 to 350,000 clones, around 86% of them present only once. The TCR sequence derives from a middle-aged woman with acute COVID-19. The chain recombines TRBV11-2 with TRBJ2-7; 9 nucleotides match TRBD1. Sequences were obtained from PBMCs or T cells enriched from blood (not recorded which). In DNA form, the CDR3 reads TGTGCCAGCAGCTTAGATCTATTGGGGACAGGGTCTGGGGAGCAGTACTTC. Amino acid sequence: CASSLDLLGTGSGEQYF. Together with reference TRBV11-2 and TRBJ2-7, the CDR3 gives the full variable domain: EAGVAQSPRYKIIEKRQSVAFWCNPISGHATLYWYQQILGQGPKLLIQFQNNGVVDDSQLPKDRFSAERLKGVDSTLKIQPAKLEDSAVYLCASSLDLLGTGSGEQYFGPGTRLTVT.